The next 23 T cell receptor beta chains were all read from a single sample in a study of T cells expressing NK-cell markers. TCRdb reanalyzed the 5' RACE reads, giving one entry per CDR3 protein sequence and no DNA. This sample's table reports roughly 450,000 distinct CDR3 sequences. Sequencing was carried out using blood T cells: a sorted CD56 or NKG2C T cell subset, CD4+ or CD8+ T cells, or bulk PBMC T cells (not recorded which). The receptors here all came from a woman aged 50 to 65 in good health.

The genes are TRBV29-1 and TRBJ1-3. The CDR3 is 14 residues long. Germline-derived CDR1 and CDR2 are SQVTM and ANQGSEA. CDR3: CSDPLVSSGNTIYF.

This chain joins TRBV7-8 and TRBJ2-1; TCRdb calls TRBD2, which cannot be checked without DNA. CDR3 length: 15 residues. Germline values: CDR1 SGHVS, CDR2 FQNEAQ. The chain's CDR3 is CASSTQGGSVNEQFF.

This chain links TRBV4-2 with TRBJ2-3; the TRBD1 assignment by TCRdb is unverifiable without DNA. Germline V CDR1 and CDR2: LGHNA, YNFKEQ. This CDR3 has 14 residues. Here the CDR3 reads CASSQVGERNTQYF.

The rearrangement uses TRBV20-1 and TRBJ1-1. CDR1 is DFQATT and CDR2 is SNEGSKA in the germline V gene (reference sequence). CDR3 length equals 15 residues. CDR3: CSATGPLGASTEAFF.

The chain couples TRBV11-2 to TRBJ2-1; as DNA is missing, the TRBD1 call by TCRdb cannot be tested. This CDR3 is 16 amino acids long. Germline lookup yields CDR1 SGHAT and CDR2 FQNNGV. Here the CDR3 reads CASSLVGTGYRNEQFF.

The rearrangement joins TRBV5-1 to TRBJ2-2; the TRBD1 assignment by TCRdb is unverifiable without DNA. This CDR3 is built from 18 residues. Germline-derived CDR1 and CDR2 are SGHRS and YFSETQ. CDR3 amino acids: CASSLALRTGGITGELFF.

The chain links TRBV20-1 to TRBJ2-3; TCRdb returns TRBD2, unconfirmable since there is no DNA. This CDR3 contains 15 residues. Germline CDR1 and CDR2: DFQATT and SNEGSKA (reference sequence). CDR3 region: CSVYRVGLTADTQYF.

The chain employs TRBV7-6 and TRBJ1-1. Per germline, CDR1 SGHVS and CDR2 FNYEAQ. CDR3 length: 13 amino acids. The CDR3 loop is CASRQATNTEAFF. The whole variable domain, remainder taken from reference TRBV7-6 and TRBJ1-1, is GAGVSQSPRYKVTKRGQDVALRCDPISGHVSLYWYRQALGQGPEFLTYFNYEAQQDKSGLPNDRFSAERPEGSISTLTIQRTEQRDSAMYRCASRQATNTEAFFGQGTRLTVV.

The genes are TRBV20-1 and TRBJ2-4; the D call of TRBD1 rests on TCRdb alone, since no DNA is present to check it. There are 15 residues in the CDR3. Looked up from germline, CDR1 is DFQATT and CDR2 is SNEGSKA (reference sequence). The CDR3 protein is CSARGQGAPKNIQYF.

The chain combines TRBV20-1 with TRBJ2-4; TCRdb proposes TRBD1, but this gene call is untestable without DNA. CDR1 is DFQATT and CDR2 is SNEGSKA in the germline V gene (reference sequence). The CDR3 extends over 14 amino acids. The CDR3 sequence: CSARDLTGIDIQYF.

CDR3 amino acids: CSAGTGAGVKYF. The chain carries TRBV20-1 and TRBJ2-7; the D gene TCRdb calls, TRBD2, cannot be checked with no DNA. The CDR3 runs 12 residues. Germline lookup yields CDR1 DFQATT and CDR2 SNEGSKA (reference sequence).

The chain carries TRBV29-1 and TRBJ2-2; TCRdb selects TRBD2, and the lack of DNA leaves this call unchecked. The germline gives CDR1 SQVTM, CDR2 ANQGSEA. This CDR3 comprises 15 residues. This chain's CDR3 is CSATRGSSNTGELFF.

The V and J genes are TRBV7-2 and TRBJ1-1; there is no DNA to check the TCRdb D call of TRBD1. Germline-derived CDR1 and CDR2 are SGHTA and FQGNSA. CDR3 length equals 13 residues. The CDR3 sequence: CASGGAWNTEAFF.

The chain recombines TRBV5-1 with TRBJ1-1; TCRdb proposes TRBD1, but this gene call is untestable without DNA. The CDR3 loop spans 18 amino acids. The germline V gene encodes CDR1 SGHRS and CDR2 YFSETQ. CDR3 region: CASNQQFPGTPQNTEAFF.

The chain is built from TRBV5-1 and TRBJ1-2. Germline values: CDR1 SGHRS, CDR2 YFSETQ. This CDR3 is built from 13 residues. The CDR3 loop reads CASSSDQGRGYTF.

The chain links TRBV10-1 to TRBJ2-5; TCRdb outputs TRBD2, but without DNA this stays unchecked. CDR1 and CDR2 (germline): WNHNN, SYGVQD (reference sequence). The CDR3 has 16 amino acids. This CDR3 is CASSPGLAGGEETQYF.

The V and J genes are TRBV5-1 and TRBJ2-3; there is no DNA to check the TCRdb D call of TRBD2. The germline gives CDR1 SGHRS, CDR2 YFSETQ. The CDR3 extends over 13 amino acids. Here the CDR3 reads CASSFLVEDTQYF.

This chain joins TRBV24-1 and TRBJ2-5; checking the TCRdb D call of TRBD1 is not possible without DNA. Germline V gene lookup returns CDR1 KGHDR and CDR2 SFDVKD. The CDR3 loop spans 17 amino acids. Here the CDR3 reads CATSDPGWGSHQETQYF.

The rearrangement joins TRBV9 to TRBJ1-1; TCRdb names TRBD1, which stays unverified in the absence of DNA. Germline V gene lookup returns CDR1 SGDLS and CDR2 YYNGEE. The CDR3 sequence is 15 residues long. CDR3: CASSVDLRVGAEAFF.

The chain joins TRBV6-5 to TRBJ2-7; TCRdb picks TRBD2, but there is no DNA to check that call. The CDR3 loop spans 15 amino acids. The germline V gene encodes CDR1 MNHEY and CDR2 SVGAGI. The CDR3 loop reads CASMDAGRKGYEQYF.

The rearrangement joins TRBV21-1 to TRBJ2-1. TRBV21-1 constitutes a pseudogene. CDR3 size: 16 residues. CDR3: CASSKWASGSYNEQFF.

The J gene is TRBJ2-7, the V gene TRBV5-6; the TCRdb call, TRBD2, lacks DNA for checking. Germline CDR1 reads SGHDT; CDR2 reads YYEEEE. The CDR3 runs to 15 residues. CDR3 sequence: CASSLGGGTTYEQYF.

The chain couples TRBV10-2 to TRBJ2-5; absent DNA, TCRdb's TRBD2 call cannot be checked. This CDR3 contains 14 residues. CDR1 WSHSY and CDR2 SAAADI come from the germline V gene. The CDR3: CASRGLAGGETQYF.